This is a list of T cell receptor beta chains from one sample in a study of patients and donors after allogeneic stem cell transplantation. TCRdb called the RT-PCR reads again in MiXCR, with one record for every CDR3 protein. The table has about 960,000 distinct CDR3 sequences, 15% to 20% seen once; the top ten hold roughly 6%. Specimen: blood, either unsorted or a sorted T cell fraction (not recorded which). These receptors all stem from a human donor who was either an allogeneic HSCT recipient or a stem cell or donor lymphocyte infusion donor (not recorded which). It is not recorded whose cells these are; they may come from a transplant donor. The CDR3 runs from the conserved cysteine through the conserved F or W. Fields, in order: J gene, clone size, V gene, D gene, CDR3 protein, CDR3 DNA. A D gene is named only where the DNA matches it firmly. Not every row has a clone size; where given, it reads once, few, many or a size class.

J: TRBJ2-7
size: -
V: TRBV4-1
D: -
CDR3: CASSLSSDYTYEQYF
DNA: TGCGCCAGCAGCCTATCCTCGGACTATACCTACGAGCAGTACTTC

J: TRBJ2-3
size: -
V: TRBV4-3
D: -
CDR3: CASSQDRGGTQYF
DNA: TGCGCCAGCAGCCAAGATAGGGGGGGTACGCAGTATTTT

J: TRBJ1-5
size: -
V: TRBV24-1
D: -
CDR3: CATSGVGRGNSNQPQHF
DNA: TGTGCCACCAGTGGCGTCGGAAGGGGCAATAGCAATCAGCCCCAGCATTTT

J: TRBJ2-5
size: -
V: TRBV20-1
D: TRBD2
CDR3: CSARGPKRGYQETQYF
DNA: TGCAGTGCTAGGGGTCCTAAGCGGGGGTACCAAGAGACCCAGTACTTC

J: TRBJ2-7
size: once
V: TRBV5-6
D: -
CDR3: CASSLATGYYEQYF
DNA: TGTGCCAGCAGCTTGGCTACGGGTTACTACGAGCAGTACTTC

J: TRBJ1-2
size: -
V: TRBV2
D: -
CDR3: CASSEAANSSGYTF
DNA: TGTGCCAGCAGTGAAGCGGCGAACAGTAGCGGCTACACCTTC

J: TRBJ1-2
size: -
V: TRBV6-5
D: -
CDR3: CASSRVRGGYTF
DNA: TGTGCCAGCAGTCGGGTCCGGGGTGGCTACACCTTC

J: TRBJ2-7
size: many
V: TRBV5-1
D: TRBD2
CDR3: CASSSLAGVEQYF
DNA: TGCGCCAGCAGCTCCCTAGCGGGAGTCGAGCAGTACTTC

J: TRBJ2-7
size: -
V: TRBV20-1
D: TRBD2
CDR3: CSAKVGGISYEQYF
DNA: TGCAGTGCTAAAGTCGGGGGGATTTCCTACGAGCAGTACTTC

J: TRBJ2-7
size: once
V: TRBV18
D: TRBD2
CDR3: CASSPQGGLVSSYEQYF
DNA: TGTGCCAGCTCACCACAGGGCGGACTAGTCTCATCCTACGAGCAGTACTTC